This TCR beta chain was identified during a study of control samples from healthy donors and cancer patients. Measured with immunoSEQ multiplex PCR; TCRdb has only the in-frame clones, and not every one. The sample shows 170,000 or so clones, under 95% of them seen only once. Germline assignment: CDR1 MNHEY and CDR2 SVGEGT. The CDR3 has 12 amino acids. Trimming took off 2 bases at V and 10 bases at J, with 8 bases between the two ends. The TCR was taken from a woman under 30 in good health. The sequencing sample was made of blood. The rearrangement uses TRBV6-2 or TRBV6-3 and TRBJ1-4; the D gene is possibly TRBD1 (5 bases). CDR3 protein: CASSYPGGKLFF. CDR3 DNA sequence: TGTGCCAGCAGTTACCCTGGGGGAAAACTGTTTTTT.